This TCR beta chain was identified in a study of blood T cell repertoires in COVID-19 (dated by TCRdb to 2018 to 2021). In terms of the full investigation: The collaborator samples originated in the United States, Italy and Spain and spanned the acute and convalescent phases of COVID-19. Sample metadata almost always included a de-identified subject ID, COVID-19 status, age in years and sex. Subjects who had been exposed to COVID-19, were actively infected with it, or had recovered from it provided the deeply sampled blood TCRbeta repertoires that made up the dataset. The prospective study material was composed of cDNA or gDNA derived from T cells, B-cell-depleted T cells, or PBMCs. The samples were drawn from the first 160 participants of the ongoing ImmuneRACE study and from some 1,300 subjects provided by 6 global collaborators. A freely available public database, intended as a resource for researchers studying the immune response to SARS-CoV-2, is where the repertoires were released. HLA class I and class II types, where available, came from metadata supplied by the sample provider rather than from assay-based typing. Results the study describes overall, beyond this receptor: The quantity of clinical and demographic metadata differed by source and by participant and was supplied without curation.

TCRbeta CDR3 regions were amplified from genomic DNA by means of the immunoSEQ Assay, a bias-controlled multiplex PCR. The paper's data handling went like this. Nucleated cell counts per sample were estimated from amplification of reference gene primers within the assay. Sequence reads were collapsed and filtered to measure the absolute abundance of every unique TCRbeta CDR3 rearrangement. For each sample, productive Simpson clonality was calculated as the square root of Simpson's diversity index over productive rearrangements. The table comes from immuneACCESS by way of TCRdb, which keeps in-frame sequences with V and J called. Part of the clones is missing from these tables; in studies checked, under half for an unresolved V gene and the rest for unknown reasons. The V and J calls and clone size were taken over from that table, and D and trimming were inferred from the DNA. This sample comprises some 150,000 clones, over 75% of them detected only once. Together, the top ten hold under 3.5% of the sample.

From the cysteine through the phenylalanine, the CDR3 covers 16 amino acids. The DNA shown is the 48-base CDR3, in frame from base 1. From the germline V gene, CDR1 is MNHEY and CDR2 is SVGEGT. V drops 2 bases and J drops 6 bases, leaving 17 bases in between. The collaborating institutions used their own protocols to collect whole blood in K2EDTA tubes. For TCRbeta analysis, collaborator samples were shipped as frozen whole blood, as isolated PBMCs, or as DNA extracted from either sample type. Concerning this clone: Its antigen is not yet known. Base quality data are lacking; no much larger clone is found one base away.

The chain is assembled from TRBV6-2 or TRBV6-3 and TRBJ1-5; the D gene is not confidently resolved. Specimen: peripheral blood. The source is a woman aged 55-69 years with active COVID-19. The CDR3 protein is CASSYLAAARIQPQHF. The sequence in DNA is TGTGCCAGCAGTTACCTCGCCGCGGCGAGGATTCAGCCCCAGCATTTT.